These T cell receptor beta chains were read from a single sample in a study of T cell repertoires in cytomegalovirus infection. One entry per CDR3 protein results from TCRdb running MiXCR on the reads. The repertoire holds fewer than 550,000 distinct CDR3 sequences, with less than 30% as singletons. The sequenced sample was PBMCs. Every receptor here comes from a human donor in good health (CMV status not recorded). Some clones in this sample may be carry-over from other donors' samples. Both conserved end residues are trimmed from each CDR3. The order of the fields is V gene, J gene, CDR3 protein.

v_call: TRBV11-2
j_call: TRBJ2-3
cdr3_aa: ASSSVTGGMDTQY

v_call: TRBV7-9
j_call: TRBJ2-1
cdr3_aa: ASSLGSGLANNEQF

v_call: TRBV29-1
j_call: TRBJ2-5
cdr3_aa: SVVGGRLAGETQY

v_call: TRBV4-3
j_call: TRBJ1-1
cdr3_aa: ASSQATNTEAF

v_call: TRBV15
j_call: TRBJ1-1
cdr3_aa: ATSRAVGMNTEAF

v_call: TRBV29-1
j_call: TRBJ2-1
cdr3_aa: SVVSPPEQF

v_call: TRBV7-9
j_call: TRBJ2-5
cdr3_aa: ASSQRSSGTETQY

v_call: TRBV2
j_call: TRBJ1-1
cdr3_aa: ASSVEGPGTEAF

v_call: TRBV19
j_call: TRBJ1-2
cdr3_aa: ASSILGRDYGYT

v_call: TRBV28
j_call: TRBJ1-1
cdr3_aa: ASTPVGFTEAF

v_call: TRBV11-2
j_call: TRBJ2-5
cdr3_aa: ASSLIGLVQETQY

v_call: TRBV20-1
j_call: TRBJ2-7
cdr3_aa: SAGREGLGEQY

v_call: TRBV7-3
j_call: TRBJ2-7
cdr3_aa: ASSPGRGSSYEQY

v_call: TRBV6-5
j_call: TRBJ2-3
cdr3_aa: ASSYAATSTDTQY

v_call: TRBV7-6
j_call: TRBJ2-1
cdr3_aa: ASSLLSRDEQF

v_call: TRBV7-2
j_call: TRBJ2-1
cdr3_aa: ASSPLFHEQF

v_call: TRBV10-3
j_call: TRBJ1-4
cdr3_aa: AISESEEKLF

v_call: TRBV19
j_call: TRBJ2-1
cdr3_aa: ASSILAAGEQF

v_call: TRBV5-6
j_call: TRBJ2-3
cdr3_aa: ASSLVVYTRTDTQY

v_call: TRBV7-9
j_call: TRBJ1-5
cdr3_aa: ASSLDRPNQPQH

v_call: TRBV5-1
j_call: TRBJ2-1
cdr3_aa: ASSLALAGGQF

v_call: TRBV20-1
j_call: TRBJ2-1
cdr3_aa: SARDPWDNEQF

v_call: TRBV11-3
j_call: TRBJ2-1
cdr3_aa: ASSLWGLAGPGNNEQF

v_call: TRBV7-9
j_call: TRBJ2-7
cdr3_aa: ASSSKGGQGAGYEQY

v_call: TRBV6-1
j_call: TRBJ2-2
cdr3_aa: ASSEATGKATGELF

v_call: TRBV28
j_call: TRBJ1-1
cdr3_aa: ASSLGWTEAF

v_call: TRBV19
j_call: TRBJ2-2
cdr3_aa: ASSSRLAGRTGELF

v_call: TRBV27
j_call: TRBJ1-1
cdr3_aa: ASSLSRTVNTEAF

v_call: TRBV12-3/TRBV12-4
j_call: TRBJ1-5
cdr3_aa: ASSSRDGSNQPQH

v_call: TRBV7-6
j_call: TRBJ2-3
cdr3_aa: ATPSGRSDTQY

v_call: TRBV7-2
j_call: TRBJ2-7
cdr3_aa: ASSSGPGREQY

v_call: TRBV7-3
j_call: TRBJ1-3
cdr3_aa: ASSPQPTGLGSTIY

v_call: TRBV12-3/TRBV12-4
j_call: TRBJ1-4
cdr3_aa: ASSLVAGREKLF

v_call: TRBV7-2
j_call: TRBJ1-5
cdr3_aa: ASSLALLSPQH

v_call: TRBV7-2
j_call: TRBJ2-3
cdr3_aa: ASSRQSGSTDTQY